This T cell receptor (beta chain) comes out of a study of regulatory T cells in long-lasting Graves disease. The time point was: persistent/refractory GD, antithyroid drugs over 5 years with positive TRAb. Extracted RNA from PBMCs served as the source of the TCR library. The CDR3 is made up of 13 amino acids. Per germline, CDR1 LNHNV and CDR2 YYDKDF (reference sequence). Deletions cut 2 bases from V and 4 bases from J, with 6 bases between. On this clonotype itself: Antigen: not known.

Combining iRepertoire HTBI primers with Arm-PCR of CDR3 regions, the authors built TCR beta libraries. TCRdb reanalysed the multiplex PCR reads using MiXCR and keeps one entry per CDR3 protein. This sample has 300,000 to 500,000 distinct CDR3 sequences, with around 20% found just once. Study-level findings and limits: In persistent patients, shared public clonotypes (roughly 2,800) outnumbered those in new patients (about 1,000).

The chain combines TRBV15 with TRBJ2-1; D not resolved. The TCR comes from a female donor with Graves disease. This specimen consisted of peripheral blood mononuclear cells (PBMCs), obtained when the disease was refractory, from a patient treated with antithyroid drugs. The CDR3 nucleotides read TGTGCCACCAGCAGACCGAGATACAATGAGCAGTTCTTC. Translating it yields CATSRPRYNEQFF.